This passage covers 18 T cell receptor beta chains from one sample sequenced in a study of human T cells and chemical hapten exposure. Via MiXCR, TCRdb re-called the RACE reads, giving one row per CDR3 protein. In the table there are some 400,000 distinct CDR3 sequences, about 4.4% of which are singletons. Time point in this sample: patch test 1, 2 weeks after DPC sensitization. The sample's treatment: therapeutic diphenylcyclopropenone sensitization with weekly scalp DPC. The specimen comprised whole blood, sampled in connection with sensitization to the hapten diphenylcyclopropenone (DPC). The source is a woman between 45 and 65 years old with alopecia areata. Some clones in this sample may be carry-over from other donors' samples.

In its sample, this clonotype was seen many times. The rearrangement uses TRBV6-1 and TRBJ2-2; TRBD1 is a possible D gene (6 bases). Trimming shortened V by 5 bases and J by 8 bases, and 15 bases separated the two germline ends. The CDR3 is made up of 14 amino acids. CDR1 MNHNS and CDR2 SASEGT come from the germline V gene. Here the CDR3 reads CASSMTGQAGELFF. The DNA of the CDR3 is TGTGCCAGCAGTATGACAGGTCAAGCGGGGGAGCTGTTTTTT.

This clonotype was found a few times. The CDR3 DNA reads TGTGCCAGCAGCAAAGCCGGCCAAACCCCAGCGGCGTCGGAGCCGAGCTCCTACGAGCAGTACTTC. Its translation: CASSKAGQTPAASEPSSYEQYF. The J gene is TRBJ2-7, the V gene TRBV21-1; TRBD2, the D gene given by the table, was not confirmed from the DNA. TRBV21-1 is termed a pseudogene. The CDR3 has 22 residues.

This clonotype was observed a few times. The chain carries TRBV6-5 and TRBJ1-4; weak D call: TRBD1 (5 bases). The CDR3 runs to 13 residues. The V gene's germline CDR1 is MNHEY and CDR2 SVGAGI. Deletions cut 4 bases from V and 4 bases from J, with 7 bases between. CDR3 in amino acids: CASSWTSNEKLFF. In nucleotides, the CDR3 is TGTGCCAGCAGTTGGACAAGTAATGAAAAACTGTTTTTT.

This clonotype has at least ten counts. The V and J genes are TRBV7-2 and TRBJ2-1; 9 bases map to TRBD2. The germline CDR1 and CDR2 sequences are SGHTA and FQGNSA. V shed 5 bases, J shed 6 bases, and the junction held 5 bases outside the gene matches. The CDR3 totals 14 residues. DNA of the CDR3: TGTGCCAGCAGCACCGGGACTAGCCTCAATGAGCAGTTCTTC. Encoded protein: CASSTGTSLNEQFF.

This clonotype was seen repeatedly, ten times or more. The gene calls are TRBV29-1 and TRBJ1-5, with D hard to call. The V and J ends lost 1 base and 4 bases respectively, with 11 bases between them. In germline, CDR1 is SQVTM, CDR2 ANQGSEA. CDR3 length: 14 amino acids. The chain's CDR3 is CSVEVAGANQPQHF. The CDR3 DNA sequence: TGCAGCGTTGAAGTCGCGGGAGCTAATCAGCCCCAGCATTTT.

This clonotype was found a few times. The CDR3 DNA follows: TGTGCCAGCAGCTTAATCCCTTTAGGGGAGGGGAGTGAAAAACTGTTTTTT. Translated: CASSLIPLGEGSEKLFF. The chain links TRBV7-6 to TRBJ1-4; tentatively, D is TRBD1 (5 bases). The V gene lost 2 bases and the J gene lost 7 bases, with 20 bases spanning the gap. Germline V lookup: CDR1 SGHVS, CDR2 FNYEAQ. CDR3 length: 17 residues.

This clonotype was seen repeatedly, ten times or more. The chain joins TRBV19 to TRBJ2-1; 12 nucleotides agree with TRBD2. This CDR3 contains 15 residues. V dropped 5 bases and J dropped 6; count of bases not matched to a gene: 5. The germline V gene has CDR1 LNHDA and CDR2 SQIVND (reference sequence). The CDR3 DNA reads TGTGCCAGTAGTGCCCGGACTAGCGGGGCCAATGAGCAGTTCTTC. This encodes CASSARTSGANEQFF.

The CDR3, as DNA: TGTGCCAGCAGCTTAGGACCGGCCGGGGGCAACGAGCAGTACTTC. Translated: CASSLGPAGGNEQYF. The chain couples TRBV7-6 to TRBJ2-7; either TRBD1 or TRBD2 may supply D (6 bases each). The CDR3 is 15 amino acids. Per germline, CDR1 SGHVS and CDR2 FNYEAQ. The germline V and J ends were trimmed by 1 base and 5 bases, with 15 bases remaining between them.

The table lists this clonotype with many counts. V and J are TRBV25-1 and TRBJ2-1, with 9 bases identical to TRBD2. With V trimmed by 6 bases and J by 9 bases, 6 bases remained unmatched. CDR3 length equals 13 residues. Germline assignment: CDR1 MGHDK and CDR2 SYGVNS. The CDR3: CASRGLAGREQFF. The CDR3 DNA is TGTGCCAGCAGGGGACTAGCAGGACGTGAGCAGTTCTTC.

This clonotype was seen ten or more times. CDR3 in DNA: TGCAGTGCTATCTCCGGGACGGTGGATGGCTACACCTTC. Its translation is CSAISGTVDGYTF. V and J are TRBV20-1 and TRBJ1-2; the D gene is possibly TRBD1 (5 bases). Germline V gives CDR1 DFQATT, CDR2 SNEGSKA (reference sequence). The CDR3 length is 13 residues. The V end lost 4 bases, the J end lost 6 bases, and 15 bases lay between the germline ends.

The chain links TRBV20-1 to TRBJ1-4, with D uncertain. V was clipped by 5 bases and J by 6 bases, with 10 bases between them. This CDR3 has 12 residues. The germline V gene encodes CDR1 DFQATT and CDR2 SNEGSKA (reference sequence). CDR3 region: CSAVGRDEKLFF. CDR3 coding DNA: TGCAGTGCTGTTGGACGGGATGAAAAACTGTTTTTT.

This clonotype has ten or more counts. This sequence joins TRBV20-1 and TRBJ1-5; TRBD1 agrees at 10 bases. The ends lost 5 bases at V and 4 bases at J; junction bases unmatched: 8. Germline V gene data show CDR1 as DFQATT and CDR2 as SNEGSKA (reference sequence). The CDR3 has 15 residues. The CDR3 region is CSAGRQGAKNQPQHF. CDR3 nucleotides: TGCAGTGCTGGTAGACAGGGGGCGAAAAATCAGCCCCAGCATTTT.

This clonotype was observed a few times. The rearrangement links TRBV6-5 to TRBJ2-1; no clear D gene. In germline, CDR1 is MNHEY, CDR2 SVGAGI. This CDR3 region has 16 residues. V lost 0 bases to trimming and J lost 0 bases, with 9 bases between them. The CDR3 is CASSYSHLSSYNEQFF. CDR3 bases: TGTGCCAGCAGTTACTCTCACTTAAGCTCCTACAATGAGCAGTTCTTC.

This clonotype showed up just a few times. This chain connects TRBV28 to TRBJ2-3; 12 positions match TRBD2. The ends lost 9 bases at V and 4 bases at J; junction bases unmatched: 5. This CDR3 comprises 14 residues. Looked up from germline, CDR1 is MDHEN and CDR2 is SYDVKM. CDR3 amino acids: CASQTSGSADTQYF. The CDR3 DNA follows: TGTGCCAGTCAGACTAGCGGGAGCGCAGATACGCAGTATTTT.

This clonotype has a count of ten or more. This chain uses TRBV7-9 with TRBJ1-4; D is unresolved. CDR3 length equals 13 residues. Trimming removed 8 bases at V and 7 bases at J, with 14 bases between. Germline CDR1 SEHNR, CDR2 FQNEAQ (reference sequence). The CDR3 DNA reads TGTGCCAGCTCCCTTGACGTCGTTGAAAAACTGTTTTTT. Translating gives CASSLDVVEKLFF.

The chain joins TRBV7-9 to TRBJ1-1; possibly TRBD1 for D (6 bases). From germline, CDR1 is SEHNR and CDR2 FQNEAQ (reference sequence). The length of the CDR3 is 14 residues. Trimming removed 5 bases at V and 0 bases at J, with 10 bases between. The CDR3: CASSTGRLNTEAFF. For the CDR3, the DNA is TGTGCCAGCAGCACAGGGAGATTGAACACTGAAGCTTTCTTT.

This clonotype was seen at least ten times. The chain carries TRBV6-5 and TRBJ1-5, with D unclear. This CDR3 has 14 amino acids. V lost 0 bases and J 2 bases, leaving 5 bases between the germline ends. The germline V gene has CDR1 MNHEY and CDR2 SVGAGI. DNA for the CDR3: TGTGCCAGCAGTTACTCGGCAGGCAATCAGCCCCAGCATTTT. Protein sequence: CASSYSAGNQPQHF.

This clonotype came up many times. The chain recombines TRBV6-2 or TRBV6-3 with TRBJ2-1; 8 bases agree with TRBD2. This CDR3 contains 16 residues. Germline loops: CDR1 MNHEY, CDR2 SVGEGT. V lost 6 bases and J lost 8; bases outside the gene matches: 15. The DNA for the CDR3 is TGTGCCAGCAGCAGGCTTCCGGGACTAGGGATCGATGAGCAGTTCTTC. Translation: CASSRLPGLGIDEQFF.